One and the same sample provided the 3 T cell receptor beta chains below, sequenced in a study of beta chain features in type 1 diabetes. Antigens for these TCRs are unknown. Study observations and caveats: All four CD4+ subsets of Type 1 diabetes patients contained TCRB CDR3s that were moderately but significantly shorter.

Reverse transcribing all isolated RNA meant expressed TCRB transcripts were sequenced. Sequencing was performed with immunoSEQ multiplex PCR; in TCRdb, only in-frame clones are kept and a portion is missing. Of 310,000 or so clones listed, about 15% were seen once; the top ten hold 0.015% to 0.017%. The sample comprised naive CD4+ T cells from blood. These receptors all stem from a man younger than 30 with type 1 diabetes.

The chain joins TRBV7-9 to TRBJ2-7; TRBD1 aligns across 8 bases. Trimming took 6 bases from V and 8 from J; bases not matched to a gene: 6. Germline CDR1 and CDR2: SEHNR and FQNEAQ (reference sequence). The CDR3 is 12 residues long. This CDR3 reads CASRTGQGQQYF. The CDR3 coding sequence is TGTGCCAGCAGAACCGGACAGGGACAGCAGTACTTC. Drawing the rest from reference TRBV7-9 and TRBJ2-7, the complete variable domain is DTGVSQNPRHKITKRGQNVTFRCDPISEHNRLYWYRQTLGQGPEFLTYFQNEAQLEKSRLLSDRFSAERPKGSFSTLEIQRTEQGDSAMYLCASRTGQGQQYFGPGTRLTVT.

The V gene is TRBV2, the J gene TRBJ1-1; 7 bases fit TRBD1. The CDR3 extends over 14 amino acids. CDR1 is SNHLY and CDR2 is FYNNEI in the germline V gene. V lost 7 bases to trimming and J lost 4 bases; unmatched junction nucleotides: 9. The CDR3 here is CASKEGAWGTEAFF. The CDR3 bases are TGTGCCAGCAAAGAGGGGGCCTGGGGCACTGAAGCTTTCTTT.

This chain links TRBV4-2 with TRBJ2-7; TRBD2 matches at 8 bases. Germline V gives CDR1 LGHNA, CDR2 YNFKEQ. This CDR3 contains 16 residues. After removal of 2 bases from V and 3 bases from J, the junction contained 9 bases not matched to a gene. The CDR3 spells CASSQTGTSVDYEQYF. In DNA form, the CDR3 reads TGTGCCAGCAGCCAAACCGGGACTAGTGTTGACTACGAGCAGTACTTC.